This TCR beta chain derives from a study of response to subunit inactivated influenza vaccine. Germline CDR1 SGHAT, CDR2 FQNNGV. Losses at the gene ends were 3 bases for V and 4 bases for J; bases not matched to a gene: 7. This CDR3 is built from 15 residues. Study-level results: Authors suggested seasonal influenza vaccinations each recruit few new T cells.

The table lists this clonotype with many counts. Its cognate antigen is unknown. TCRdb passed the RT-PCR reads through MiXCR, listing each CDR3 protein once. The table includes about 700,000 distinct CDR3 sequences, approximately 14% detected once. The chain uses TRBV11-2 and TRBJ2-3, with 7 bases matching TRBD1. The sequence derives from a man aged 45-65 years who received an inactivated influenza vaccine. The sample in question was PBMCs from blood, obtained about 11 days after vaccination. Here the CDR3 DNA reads TGTGCCAGCAGCTTCTATAGGGGGCTCGCAGATACGCAGTATTTT. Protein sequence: CASSFYRGLADTQYF. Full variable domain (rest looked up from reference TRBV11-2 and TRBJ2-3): EAGVAQSPRYKIIEKRQSVAFWCNPISGHATLYWYQQILGQGPKLLIQFQNNGVVDDSQLPKDRFSAERLKGVDSTLKIQPAKLEDSAVYLCASSFYRGLADTQYFGPGTRLTVL.